The 19 T cell receptor beta chains reported below all come from one sample, sequenced in a study of blood T cell repertoires in COVID-19. Assay: immunoSEQ multiplex PCR; the TCRdb copy retains only in-frame clones and omits some. The data contain approximately 220,000 clones, 85% to 90% of them singletons. The specimen was PBMCs or T cells enriched from blood (not recorded which). These receptors all stem from a man in his thirties or forties who had been exposed to COVID-19.

This chain joins TRBV6-5 and TRBJ2-7, with D unclear. V lost 2 bases, J lost 1 base, and 12 bases lay in between. The germline V gene encodes CDR1 MNHEY and CDR2 SVGAGI. CDR3 length: 15 amino acids. The CDR3 sequence is CASSYGPRESYEQYF. The CDR3 coding sequence is TGTGCCAGCAGTTACGGGCCCAGAGAATCCTACGAGCAGTACTTC.

V and J are TRBV10-3 and TRBJ1-1; D is possibly TRBD1 (6 bases). The V and J ends lost 8 bases and 4 bases respectively, with 17 bases between them. Germline-derived CDR1 and CDR2 are ENHRY and SYGVKD. This CDR3 comprises 14 residues. Here the CDR3 reads CAILRGGRGTEAFF. The CDR3 region has the DNA TGTGCCATCCTGAGGGGGGGACGGGGCACTGAAGCTTTCTTT.

This clone was counted once. The V gene is TRBV3-1 (or the pseudogene TRBV3-2), the J gene TRBJ1-1, with no clear D. CDR1 and CDR2 (germline): LGHDT, YNNKEL (reference sequence). The V end lost 6 bases, the J end lost 0 bases, and 11 bases lay between the germline ends. This CDR3 spans 14 amino acids. This chain's CDR3 is CASSRNSMNTEAFF. The CDR3 DNA follows: TGTGCCAGCAGTCGAAACAGTATGAACACTGAAGCTTTCTTT.

This sequence joins TRBV19 and TRBJ1-2, with a weak D call TRBD1 (6 bases). CDR3 length: 15 amino acids. Germline V gene lookup returns CDR1 LNHDA and CDR2 SQIVND (reference sequence). With 0 bases removed from V and 7 bases from J, the gap between germline ends came to 15 bases. CDR3 protein: CASSIDPLSGVGYTF. CDR3 DNA sequence: TGTGCCAGTAGTATAGATCCCCTCTCAGGGGTTGGCTACACCTTC.

The chain is built from TRBV7-2 and TRBJ2-7, with D uncertain. Germline CDR1 and CDR2: SGHTA and FQGNSA. The CDR3 contains 15 residues. With 4 bases removed from V and 0 bases from J, the gap between germline ends came to 13 bases. The CDR3 loop reads CASSSRVSSSYEQYF. The DNA for the CDR3 is TGTGCCAGCAGCTCTAGAGTATCCAGCTCCTACGAGCAGTACTTC.

This clone came up a few times. The rearrangement joins TRBV7-9 to TRBJ2-3, with TRBD2 matching 7 bases. V trimming: 4 bases; J trimming: 2 bases; junction bases outside the gene matches: 12. The length of the CDR3 is 17 residues. The germline gives CDR1 SEHNR, CDR2 FQNEAQ (reference sequence). CDR3 nucleotide sequence: TGTGCCAGCAGCTCCATGCGGCGAGCGGGGAACACAGATACGCAGTATTTT. Protein product: CASSSMRRAGNTDTQYF.

CDR3 protein: CASSQDPLPSTGELFF. The CDR3, as DNA: TGCGCCAGCAGCCAAGATCCCCTCCCCAGCACCGGGGAGCTGTTTTTT. V usage is TRBV4-1 and J usage is TRBJ2-2; no reliable D call. CDR3 size: 16 residues. The V gene lost 0 bases and the J gene lost 4 bases, with 12 bases spanning the gap. The germline CDR1 and CDR2 sequences are MGHRA and YSYEKL.

The chain joins TRBV2 to TRBJ1-6; D might be TRBD1 (6 bases). The length of the CDR3 is 15 residues. The germline V gene encodes CDR1 SNHLY and CDR2 FYNNEI. V lost 8 bases, J lost 6 bases, and 17 bases lay in between. The CDR3 is CASSELGQSNSPLHF. CDR3 coding DNA: TGTGCCAGCTCCGAACTCGGACAGAGTAATTCACCCCTCCACTTT. The full variable domain, with the rest looked up from reference TRBV2 and TRBJ1-6, is EPEVTQTPSHQVTQMGQEVILRCVPISNHLYFYWYRQILGQKVEFLVSFYNNEISEKSEIFDDQFSVERPDGSNFTLKIRSTKLEDSAMYFCASSELGQSNSPLHFGNGTRLTVT.

The CDR3 is CASSRDRGGSPLHF. The CDR3, as DNA: TGTGCCAGCAGCCGGGACAGGGGAGGCTCACCCCTCCACTTT. This chain joins TRBV3-1 (or the pseudogene TRBV3-2) and TRBJ1-6; TRBD1 aligns across 10 bases. V shed 4 bases, J shed 10 bases, and the junction held 4 bases outside the gene matches. Per germline, CDR1 LGHDT and CDR2 YNNKEL (reference sequence). CDR3 length: 14 residues.

The V call is TRBV6-2 or TRBV6-3, the J call TRBJ2-5, with 8 bases fitting TRBD1. Germline V gene data show CDR1 as MNHEY and CDR2 as SVGEGT. Trimming cost V 5 bases and J 2 bases; bases outside gene matches: 13. This CDR3 is built from 17 residues. The CDR3 here is CASSRLDQGARQETQYF. The CDR3 region has the DNA TGTGCCAGCAGTCGCCTAGATCAGGGGGCGCGGCAAGAGACCCAGTACTTC.

The chain combines TRBV5-6 with TRBJ2-1; D call uncertain. Trimming took 0 bases from V and 4 from J, leaving 5 bases between them. Germline values: CDR1 SGHDT, CDR2 YYEEEE. The CDR3 is 13 residues long. This CDR3 is CASSLARYNEQFF. The CDR3 DNA is TGTGCCAGCAGCTTGGCCAGATACAATGAGCAGTTCTTC.

The chain recombines TRBV3-1 (or the pseudogene TRBV3-2) with TRBJ1-2, with a weak D call TRBD1 (6 bases). This CDR3 is 13 amino acids long. Trimming stripped 3 bases from V and 5 bases from J, with 10 bases between. Germline V gives CDR1 LGHDT, CDR2 YNNKEL (reference sequence). The CDR3 DNA sequence: TGTGCCAGCAGCCAGGGCGGACAGTATGGCTACACCTTC. Its protein is CASSQGGQYGYTF.

This chain uses TRBV7-6 with TRBJ1-3, with D maybe TRBD1 (5 bases). There are 12 residues in the CDR3. V lost 5 bases and J 7 bases, leaving 9 bases between the germline ends. Germline V gene data show CDR1 as SGHVS and CDR2 as FNYEAQ. The CDR3 here is CASSREGNTIYF. CDR3 nucleotides: TGTGCCAGCAGCCGGGAGGGGAACACCATATATTTT.

The genes are TRBV3-1 (or the pseudogene TRBV3-2) and TRBJ2-3; TRBD1 matches 7 bases. CDR3 length: 17 residues. With V trimmed by 7 bases and J by 0 bases, 13 bases remained unmatched. Germline CDR1 and CDR2: LGHDT and YNNKEL (reference sequence). Here the CDR3 reads CASTGGERGRSTDTQYF. The DNA of the CDR3 is TGTGCCAGCACCGGAGGCGAGAGGGGGCGGAGCACAGATACGCAGTATTTT.

This clone was seen once. The rearrangement uses TRBV7-2 and TRBJ2-1; TRBD2 aligns across 9 bases. V dropped 5 bases and J dropped 8; count of bases not matched to a gene: 16. CDR3 length: 17 amino acids. CDR1 and CDR2 (germline): SGHTA, FQGNSA. The chain's CDR3 is CASSPYGGGGAGDEQFF. DNA for the CDR3: TGTGCCAGCAGCCCCTACGGTGGCGGGGGGGCCGGGGATGAGCAGTTCTTC.

This chain joins TRBV29-1 and TRBJ2-7, with 9 bases identical to TRBD1. CDR3 size: 15 residues. Germline V gives CDR1 SQVTM, CDR2 ANQGSEA. Germline trimming cut 2 bases from V and 7 bases from J; bases unmatched to any gene: 12. The CDR3 DNA reads as TGCAGCGTTGAAAACAGTGGGACAGGGAGGGAAGAGCAGTACTTC. Residues: CSVENSGTGREEQYF.

The chain carries TRBV11-2 and TRBJ2-1; TRBD2 might be the D (5 bases). The germline V gene encodes CDR1 SGHAT and CDR2 FQNNGV. This CDR3 contains 13 residues. Trimming shortened V by 8 bases and J by 2 bases, and 10 bases separated the two germline ends. The CDR3 DNA follows: TGTGCCAGCTCACGGGGAGCCTACAATGAGCAGTTCTTC. The encoded protein is CASSRGAYNEQFF. Full variable domain (missing parts from reference TRBV11-2 and TRBJ2-1): EAGVAQSPRYKIIEKRQSVAFWCNPISGHATLYWYQQILGQGPKLLIQFQNNGVVDDSQLPKDRFSAERLKGVDSTLKIQPAKLEDSAVYLCASSRGAYNEQFFGPGTRLTVL.

The count of this clone is one. The chain combines TRBV12-3 or TRBV12-4 with TRBJ1-4; D is unresolved. V lost 2 bases and J 8 bases, leaving 6 bases between the germline ends. This CDR3 is 12 amino acids long. The CDR3 region is CASSLTEEKLFF. DNA for the CDR3: TGTGCCAGCAGTTTAACCGAGGAAAAACTGTTTTTT.

The chain has TRBV7-2 and TRBJ2-1, with 9 positions matching TRBD2. The trim removed 1 base at V and 10 bases at J, leaving 5 bases unmatched. Germline V gives CDR1 SGHTA, CDR2 FQGNSA. The CDR3 covers 14 residues. The CDR3 here is CASSLERTSAEQFF. CDR3 nucleotides: TGTGCCAGCAGCTTAGAACGGACTAGCGCCGAGCAGTTCTTC.